The 17 T cell receptor beta chains presented below share a single source sample, sequenced in a study of human T cells and chemical hapten exposure. TCRdb reanalysed the RACE reads using MiXCR and keeps one entry per CDR3 protein. Found here are about 68,000 distinct CDR3 sequences, 10% to 11% of them singletons; the top ten hold roughly 5%. The time point: pre-sensitization, week 0. Treatment denoted: therapeutic diphenylcyclopropenone sensitization with weekly scalp DPC. Sequencing was performed on whole blood, taken in connection with sensitization to the hapten diphenylcyclopropenone (DPC). These receptors were collected from a woman in her forties or fifties with alopecia areata. Some clones in this sample may be carry-over from other donors' samples.

In DNA form, the CDR3 reads TGTGCCAGCAGCTCCCGGGACAGGCACTATGGCTACACCTTC. It codes for CASSSRDRHYGYTF. The chain combines TRBV7-9 with TRBJ1-2, with 8 positions matching TRBD1. J lost 3 bases, V lost 4 bases, and 4 bases had no gene match. CDR1 and CDR2 (germline): SEHNR, FQNEAQ (reference sequence). The CDR3 has 14 residues.

The chain links TRBV5-5 to TRBJ2-2, with D maybe TRBD1 (6 bases). The CDR3 extends over 15 amino acids. V gave up 1 base and J gave up 4 bases, with 11 bases separating them. Germline V gene lookup returns CDR1 SGHKS and CDR2 YYEKEE (reference sequence). The CDR3 protein is CASSLFLGATGELFF. The DNA for the CDR3 is TGTGCCAGCAGCTTGTTTTTGGGGGCCACCGGGGAGCTGTTTTTT.

The rearrangement joins TRBV6-6 to TRBJ2-6; 9 bases map to TRBD1. The V gene end was trimmed by 6 bases and the J gene end by 0 bases; junction bases not matched to a gene: 6. This CDR3 has 17 residues. Germline CDR1 reads MNHNY; CDR2 reads SVGAGI (reference sequence). The DNA for the CDR3 is TGTGCCAGCAGCCCCGGGACAGGGTACTCTGGGGCCAACGTCCTGACTTTC. Residues: CASSPGTGYSGANVLTF.

This clonotype occurred many times. The CDR3 DNA is TGTGCCAGCAGTGGGACCATGAGCAATCAGCCCCAGCATTTT. It translates to CASSGTMSNQPQHF. V and J are TRBV2 and TRBJ1-5; D is undetermined. With 4 bases removed from V and 1 base from J, the gap between germline ends came to 8 bases. Germline V lookup: CDR1 SNHLY, CDR2 FYNNEI. The CDR3 consists of 14 residues.

This clonotype has ten or more counts. This CDR3 reads CASSPAGLTFYF. Here the CDR3 DNA reads TGTGCCAGCAGCCCAGCGGGACTGACTTTCTATTTT. The chain employs TRBV7-6 and TRBJ2-3, with 7 bases that match TRBD2. CDR3 length equals 12 residues. Per germline, CDR1 SGHVS and CDR2 FNYEAQ. Losses at the gene ends were 5 bases for V and 15 bases for J; bases not matched to a gene: 11.

The chain employs TRBV14 and TRBJ2-5; D may be TRBD2 (6 bases). The CDR3 consists of 13 residues. Germline loops: CDR1 SGHDN, CDR2 FVKESK. Trimming cost V 5 bases and J 5 bases, with 12 bases left between them. The CDR3 sequence: CASSIQGGETQYF. The CDR3 DNA reads as TGTGCCAGCAGCATCCAGGGAGGCGAGACCCAGTACTTC.

There are many counts of this clonotype. This chain joins TRBV6-2 or TRBV6-3 and TRBJ2-7, with D maybe TRBD1 (6 bases). V lost 5 bases to trimming and J lost 2 bases, with 10 bases between them. The CDR3 covers 13 residues. CDR1 and CDR2 (germline): MNHEY, SVGEGT. In nucleotides, the CDR3 is TGTGCCAGCAGTGTTGACAGGCCCTACGAGCAGTACTTC. Its protein product is CASSVDRPYEQYF.

This clonotype came up many times. The chain employs TRBV29-1 and TRBJ1-4, with D unclear. Germline V gene lookup returns CDR1 SQVTM and CDR2 ANQGSEA. Deletions cut 0 bases from V and 5 bases from J, with 13 bases between. The CDR3 runs to 15 residues. CDR3 sequence (DNA): TGCAGCGTTGAAGAGCGAGGTCCTGGGAATGAAAAACTGTTTTTT. Translated: CSVEERGPGNEKLFF.

This clonotype showed up just a few times. CDR3 region: CASSHRASGVVTYNEQFF. Here the CDR3 DNA reads TGTGCCAGCAGTCATCGGGCTAGCGGGGTTGTTACCTACAATGAGCAGTTCTTC. The chain is built from TRBV28 and TRBJ2-1; 9 nucleotides line up with TRBD2. J gave up 2 bases and V 5 bases, and 13 bases lay outside the gene matches. The germline V gene has CDR1 MDHEN and CDR2 SYDVKM. This CDR3 is 18 amino acids long. The whole variable domain, remainder taken from reference TRBV28 and TRBJ2-1, is DVKVTQSSRYLVKRTGEKVFLECVQDMDHENMFWYRQDPGLGLRLIYFSYDVKMKEKGDIPEGYSVSREKKERFSLILESASTNQTSMYLCASSHRASGVVTYNEQFFGPGTRLTVL.

This clonotype appeared many times. This chain joins TRBV7-2 and TRBJ1-1, with a tentative D call TRBD1 (5 bases). CDR1 and CDR2 (germline): SGHTA, FQGNSA. The CDR3 extends over 16 amino acids. V was pared by 5 bases and J by 1 base, with 17 bases between. The CDR3 reads CASSLGASVANTEAFF. The CDR3, as DNA: TGTGCCAGCAGCCTCGGGGCATCGGTGGCGAACACTGAAGCTTTCTTT.

The V and J genes are TRBV20-1 and TRBJ2-3; TRBD2 agrees at 10 bases. V lost 6 bases and J lost 3; bases outside the gene matches: 18. The CDR3 loop spans 18 amino acids. In germline, CDR1 is DFQATT, CDR2 SNEGSKA (reference sequence). The CDR3 loop is CSALEGSGGPVATDTQYF. The CDR3 DNA is TGCAGTGCCCTCGAGGGTAGCGGGGGGCCGGTGGCAACAGATACGCAGTATTTT.

This clonotype was found once. Just one base apart from a much larger clone, this may be a read error. The chain employs TRBV11-2 and TRBJ2-3, with D unclear. Germline V gives CDR1 SGHAT, CDR2 FQNNGV. The CDR3 is 14 residues long. The CDR3 DNA follows: TGTGCCAGCAGCCGTGACTTAAGCATAGATACGCAGTATTTT. It specifies CASSRDLSIDTQYF.

This clonotype was seen a few times. This chain uses TRBV12-3 or TRBV12-4 with TRBJ1-1; TRBD1 aligns across 7 bases. This CDR3 is built from 16 residues. Trimming cost V 6 bases and J 1 base; bases outside gene matches: 11. The CDR3 bases are TGTGCCAGCAGCCCACAAACAGGGGTCCCGAACACTGAAGCTTTCTTT. The encoded protein is CASSPQTGVPNTEAFF.

This clonotype was seen more than once but under ten times. The chain has TRBV11-2 and TRBJ2-3; tentatively, D is TRBD2 (6 bases). V lost 5 bases to trimming and J lost 2 bases, with 20 bases between them. The length of the CDR3 is 17 residues. In germline, CDR1 is SGHAT, CDR2 FQNNGV. CDR3 in DNA: TGTGCCAGCAGCCTCTTAGCGGCTAGCGCTATCACAGATACGCAGTATTTT. This encodes CASSLLAASAITDTQYF.

This chain connects TRBV28 to TRBJ2-3, with a weak D call TRBD1 (6 bases). Between the trimmed V and J ends, which lost 5 bases and 1 base, there was a span of 13 bases. Germline assignment: CDR1 MDHEN and CDR2 SYDVKM. CDR3 size: 15 residues. The CDR3: CASSPRTARTDTQYF. CDR3 sequence (DNA): TGTGCCAGCAGTCCTCGGACAGCCCGCACAGATACGCAGTATTTT.

Ten or more counts support this clonotype. The V call is TRBV5-4, the J call TRBJ2-3; either TRBD1 or TRBD2 may supply D (5 bases each). Germline CDR1 and CDR2: SGHNT and YYREEE (reference sequence). The CDR3 covers 16 residues. V was cut by 7 bases and J by 2 bases, with 20 bases left in between. DNA of the CDR3: TGTGCCAGCCGCTATAGGGGTGGGAGTGTCACAGATACGCAGTATTTT. Translation: CASRYRGGSVTDTQYF.

This chain uses TRBV5-1 with TRBJ2-1, with 11 bases that match TRBD2. The CDR3 consists of 16 residues. Germline V gene data show CDR1 as SGHRS and CDR2 as YFSETQ. The V segment lost 1 base and the J segment 6 bases; nucleotides outside the gene matches: 6. The CDR3 loop reads CASSLRLAGSGNEQFF. The CDR3 DNA sequence: TGCGCCAGCAGCTTGAGACTAGCGGGATCGGGCAATGAGCAGTTCTTC. Full variable domain (remainder filled in from reference TRBV5-1 and TRBJ2-1): KAGVTQTPRYLIKTRGQQVTLSCSPISGHRSVSWYQQTPGQGLQFLFEYFSETQRNKGNFPGRFSGRQFSNSRSEMNVSTLELGDSALYLCASSLRLAGSGNEQFFGPGTRLTVL.